This TCR beta chain was sequenced during a study of T cells in Graves' hyperthyroidism and ophthalmopathy. In this sample, this clonotype turned up many times. The CDR3 runs to 17 residues. Germline V gene data show CDR1 as MDHEN and CDR2 as SYDVKM. V shed 6 bases and J shed 2 bases, with 20 bases lying between them. Amplified regions were TCR beta CDR3 sequences from RNA transcripts. Initially, a first-round RT-PCR of the TCR CDR3 employed the HTBI primer set. One entry per CDR3 protein, called by TCRdb with MiXCR from the multiplex PCR reads. This table holds roughly 420,000 distinct CDR3 sequences, 15% to 19% found once.

The chain couples TRBV28 to TRBJ1-3; D is unresolved. This sequence originates from a woman younger than 35 with Graves' hyperthyroidism. Sequencing input: blood. CDR3 sequence reads: CASRGILGPNPGNTIYF. The CDR3 coding sequence is TGTGCCAGCAGGGGGATACTCGGACCCAACCCTGGAAACACCATATATTTT.